These 17 T cell receptor beta chains were sequenced from one sample in a study of cytomegalovirus exposure and HLA in healthy donors (dated by TCRdb to the late 2010s). The library was built by means of the immunoSEQ multiplex PCR assay. A mixture of 60 forward primers for TCR Vbeta segments and 13 reverse primers for TCR Jbeta segments was used in the multiplex PCR. TCRdb limited this immuneACCESS table to in-frame rearrangements with V and J called. A share of clones is missing; checked studies link under half to unresolved V genes, and the rest is unexplained. This sample has 100,000 to 150,000 clones in its table, and approximately 66% of those were observed once. Of the sample, about 8.1% falls within the top ten clones. Material: PBMCs. These TCRs come from a woman in her thirties or forties in good health and CMV-seropositive.

The chain carries TRBV18 and TRBJ2-7, with D possibly TRBD1 on 5 matching bases. The V end was cut by 2 bases, the J end by 4 bases, with 18 bases between. Looked up from germline, CDR1 is KGHSH and CDR2 is LQKENI. CDR3 length equals 16 residues. The DNA for the CDR3 is TGTGCCAGCTCACCATTAAGTTCGACAGTTGGTTACGAGCAGTACTTC. Encoded protein: CASSPLSSTVGYEQYF.

The CDR3 coding sequence is TGTGCCACCAGCAGAGTTACTGGAGTCGGCCAAGAGACCCAGTACTTC. This translates into CATSRVTGVGQETQYF. The genes are TRBV15 and TRBJ2-5, with D hard to call. This CDR3 is built from 16 residues. The V end was cut by 1 base, the J end by 1 base, with 13 bases between. Germline V CDR1 and CDR2: LNHNV, YYDKDF (reference sequence).

J is TRBJ2-7 and V is TRBV6-1, with TRBD1 matching 9 bases. The CDR3 extends over 17 amino acids. Germline V CDR1 and CDR2: MNHNS, SASEGT. V was clipped by 1 base and J by 3 bases; unmatched bases: 10. The CDR3 is CASSEGAAGTGIYEQYF. DNA for the CDR3: TGTGCCAGCAGTGAAGGAGCCGCCGGGACAGGGATCTACGAGCAGTACTTC.

The chain couples TRBV5-1 to TRBJ2-3; D is perhaps TRBD2 (5 bases). The V and J ends lost 6 bases and 6 bases respectively, with 17 bases between them. The CDR3 extends over 14 amino acids. CDR1 is SGHRS, CDR2 YFSETQ, per germline. CDR3 DNA sequence: TGCGCCAGCACCCTGGAGAGGGAGCGGGATACGCAGTATTTT. Protein sequence: CASTLERERDTQYF. Combining the CDR3 with reference TRBV5-1 and TRBJ2-3 gives the whole variable domain KAGVTQTPRYLIKTRGQQVTLSCSPISGHRSVSWYQQTPGQGLQFLFEYFSETQRNKGNFPGRFSGRQFSNSRSEMNVSTLELGDSALYLCASTLERERDTQYFGPGTRLTVL.

The chain combines TRBV10-3 with TRBJ1-6, with a weak D call TRBD1 (5 bases). Trimming stripped 6 bases from V and 7 bases from J, with 7 bases between. The germline CDR1 and CDR2 sequences are ENHRY and SYGVKD. The CDR3 extends over 12 amino acids. CDR3 sequence reads: CAIRSGNSPLHF. CDR3 coding DNA: TGTGCCATCAGGTCAGGGAATTCACCCCTCCACTTT.

This sequence joins TRBV28 and TRBJ2-7, with 8 bases that match TRBD2. The CDR3 spans 14 residues. The trim removed 3 bases at V and 3 bases at J, leaving 4 bases unmatched. The germline V gene encodes CDR1 MDHEN and CDR2 SYDVKM. The CDR3 loop is CASSFPGGGYEQYF. DNA for the CDR3: TGTGCCAGCAGTTTTCCGGGAGGGGGCTACGAGCAGTACTTC.

The rearrangement links TRBV7-8 to TRBJ2-2; D is possibly TRBD1 (5 bases). This CDR3 has 13 residues. Germline V lookup: CDR1 SGHVS, CDR2 FQNEAQ. Trimming shortened V by 5 bases and J by 6 bases, and 10 bases separated the two germline ends. CDR3 protein: CASSLAGPGELFF. The DNA of the CDR3 is TGTGCCAGCAGCCTTGCAGGGCCCGGGGAGCTGTTTTTT.

This clone was seen only a few times. This chain uses TRBV25-1 with TRBJ2-3; 10 bases line up with TRBD2. Germline lookup yields CDR1 MGHDK and CDR2 SYGVNS. Trimming took 3 bases from V and 3 from J; bases not matched to a gene: 3. The CDR3 contains 15 residues. This CDR3 reads CASSESAGGTDTQYF. The CDR3 nucleotides are TGTGCCAGCAGTGAGTCAGCGGGGGGGACAGATACGCAGTATTTT.

The chain is built from TRBV14 and TRBJ2-7, with no clear D. The germline V and J ends were trimmed by 5 bases and 1 base, with 12 bases remaining between them. From germline, CDR1 is SGHDN and CDR2 FVKESK. The CDR3 has 14 residues. In DNA form, the CDR3 reads TGTGCCAGCAGCAACCGGGTGCAGTCCTACGAGCAGTACTTC. Amino acid sequence: CASSNRVQSYEQYF.

The V call is TRBV11-2, the J call TRBJ2-1; D gene uncertain. The germline CDR1 and CDR2 sequences are SGHAT and FQNNGV. V was cut by 5 bases and J by 9 bases, with 8 bases left in between. CDR3 length: 11 residues. In nucleotides, the CDR3 is TGTGCCAGCAGCCACGAGAGTGAGCAGTTCTTC. Translating gives CASSHESEQFF.

This chain uses TRBV11-1 with TRBJ2-2; 7 bases are a match to TRBD1. V dropped 4 bases and J dropped 2; count of bases not matched to a gene: 4. The CDR3 is 15 amino acids. From germline, CDR1 is SGHAT and CDR2 FQDESV (reference sequence). CDR3: CASSWGTVNTGELFF. Written as DNA, the CDR3 is TGTGCCAGCAGCTGGGGGACAGTCAACACCGGGGAGCTGTTTTTT. The entire variable domain, with the rest obtained from reference TRBV11-1 and TRBJ2-2, is as follows: EAEVAQSPRYKITEKSQAVAFWCDPISGHATLYWYRQILGQGPELLVQFQDESVVDDSQLPKDRFSAERLKGVDSTLKIQPAELGDSAMYLCASSWGTVNTGELFFGEGSRLTVL.

This clone is a singleton in its sample. At one end the junction does not follow the germline gene, possibly because of a read error. The J gene is TRBJ2-5, the V gene TRBV7-6; 13 nucleotides agree with TRBD2. Germline V CDR1 and CDR2: SGHVS, FNYEAQ. This CDR3 has 16 amino acids. CDR3 loop: CASSLAGLAGRETQYF. The CDR3 DNA follows: TGTGCCAGCAGCCTAGCGGGACTAGCGGGAAGGGAGACCCAGTACTTC.

This chain uses TRBV2 with TRBJ1-5; D remains unclear. Germline CDR1 reads SNHLY; CDR2 reads FYNNEI. V was shortened by 7 bases and J by 6 bases, with 13 bases between the two germline ends. This CDR3 region has 13 residues. DNA of the CDR3: TGTGCCAGCAACCCTGTACTTCGTCAGCCCCAGCATTTT. Translated, it gives CASNPVLRQPQHF.

The chain has TRBV5-1 and TRBJ2-2, with a tentative D call TRBD1 (6 bases). The CDR3 is made up of 12 amino acids. Trimming pared 5 bases from V and 7 bases from J, leaving 9 bases between. Germline V gene lookup returns CDR1 SGHRS and CDR2 YFSETQ. CDR3 residues: CASSIQGGELFF. CDR3 DNA sequence: TGCGCCAGCAGTATACAGGGCGGGGAGCTGTTTTTT. Combining the CDR3 with reference TRBV5-1 and TRBJ2-2 gives the whole variable domain KAGVTQTPRYLIKTRGQQVTLSCSPISGHRSVSWYQQTPGQGLQFLFEYFSETQRNKGNFPGRFSGRQFSNSRSEMNVSTLELGDSALYLCASSIQGGELFFGEGSRLTVL.

The chain uses TRBV7-2 and TRBJ2-7; TRBD1 is a possible D gene (7 bases). There are 15 residues in the CDR3. V lost 5 bases to trimming and J lost 3 bases, with 17 bases between them. The germline gives CDR1 SGHTA, CDR2 FQGNSA. CDR3 coding DNA: TGTGCCAGCAGCCAAGGACAGGAGGGTTACTACGAGCAGTACTTC. Amino acids: CASSQGQEGYYEQYF.

The J gene is TRBJ2-3, the V gene TRBV6-4; 8 positions match TRBD2. The germline V gene has CDR1 MRHNA and CDR2 SNTAGT. The junction had 8 bases not matched to a gene; V was cut back by 5 bases and J by 4 bases. The CDR3 length is 15 residues. The CDR3 DNA is TGTGCCAGCAGTCGGGACGGGGGGGTCTCAGATACGCAGTATTTT. It specifies CASSRDGGVSDTQYF.

V is TRBV5-1 and J is TRBJ1-5; TRBD1 aligns across 7 bases. The V gene end was trimmed by 0 bases and the J gene end by 4 bases; junction bases not matched to a gene: 4. Looked up from germline, CDR1 is SGHRS and CDR2 is YFSETQ. This CDR3 comprises 15 residues. The CDR3 DNA follows: TGCGCCAGCAGCTTGGGCCTACAGGGGAATCAGCCCCAGCATTTT. Protein sequence: CASSLGLQGNQPQHF.